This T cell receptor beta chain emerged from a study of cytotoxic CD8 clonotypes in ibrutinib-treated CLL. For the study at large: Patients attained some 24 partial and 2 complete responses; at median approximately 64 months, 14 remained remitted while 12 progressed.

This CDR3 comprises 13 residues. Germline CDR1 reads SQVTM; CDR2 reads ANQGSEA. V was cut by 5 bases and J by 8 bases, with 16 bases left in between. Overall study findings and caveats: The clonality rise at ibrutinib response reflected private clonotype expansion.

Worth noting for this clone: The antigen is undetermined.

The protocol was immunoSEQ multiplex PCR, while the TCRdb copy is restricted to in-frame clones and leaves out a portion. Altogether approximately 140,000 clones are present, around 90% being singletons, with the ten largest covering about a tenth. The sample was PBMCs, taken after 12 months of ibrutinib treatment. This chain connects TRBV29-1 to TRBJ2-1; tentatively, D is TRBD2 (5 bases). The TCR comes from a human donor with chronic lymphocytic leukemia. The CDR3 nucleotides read TGCAGCGTTCGGGAATCGGCACGAGATGAGCAGTTCTTC. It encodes CSVRESARDEQFF.